This T cell receptor beta chain originates from a study of molecular identifiers for immune sequencing clone quantification. Previously described methods and listed TCR primers produced bulk TCR libraries. TCRdb analysed the PCR reads with MiXCR anew, one entry per CDR3 protein. This table has just under 650,000 distinct CDR3 sequences, 15% to 20% appearing once. This CDR3 has 14 amino acids. Looked up from germline, CDR1 is DFQATT and CDR2 is SNEGSKA (reference sequence). Comment on this clonotype: Its antigen remains unknown. A read error is possible here, since a much larger clone lies one base away.

Every naive CD8 library was made from between about 17,000 and 1,100,000 sorted cells with 10%, 30% or 50% RNA. When naive CD8 T cells were sorted, they were gated as CD8+CD4-CCR7+CD45RA+. Study results and limitations: Clones carrying above 20 RNA copies accounted for over 98% of effector molecules, under 1% in naive cells.

The TCR was taken from a human donor in good health. Some libraries in this study had Jurkat cell RNA spiked in. V gene TRBV20-1 combines with J gene TRBJ2-2; D is possibly TRBD2 (5 bases). The sample was naive CD8+ T cells from blood, with Jurkat cell RNA spiked in. The subset here: FACS-sorted CD8+CD4-CCR7+CD45RA+ naive T cells. In DNA, the CDR3 is TGCGGTGCTAGAGATTGGATGGGGAGCGGGGAGCTGTTTTTT. Its translation is CGARDWMGSGELFF.